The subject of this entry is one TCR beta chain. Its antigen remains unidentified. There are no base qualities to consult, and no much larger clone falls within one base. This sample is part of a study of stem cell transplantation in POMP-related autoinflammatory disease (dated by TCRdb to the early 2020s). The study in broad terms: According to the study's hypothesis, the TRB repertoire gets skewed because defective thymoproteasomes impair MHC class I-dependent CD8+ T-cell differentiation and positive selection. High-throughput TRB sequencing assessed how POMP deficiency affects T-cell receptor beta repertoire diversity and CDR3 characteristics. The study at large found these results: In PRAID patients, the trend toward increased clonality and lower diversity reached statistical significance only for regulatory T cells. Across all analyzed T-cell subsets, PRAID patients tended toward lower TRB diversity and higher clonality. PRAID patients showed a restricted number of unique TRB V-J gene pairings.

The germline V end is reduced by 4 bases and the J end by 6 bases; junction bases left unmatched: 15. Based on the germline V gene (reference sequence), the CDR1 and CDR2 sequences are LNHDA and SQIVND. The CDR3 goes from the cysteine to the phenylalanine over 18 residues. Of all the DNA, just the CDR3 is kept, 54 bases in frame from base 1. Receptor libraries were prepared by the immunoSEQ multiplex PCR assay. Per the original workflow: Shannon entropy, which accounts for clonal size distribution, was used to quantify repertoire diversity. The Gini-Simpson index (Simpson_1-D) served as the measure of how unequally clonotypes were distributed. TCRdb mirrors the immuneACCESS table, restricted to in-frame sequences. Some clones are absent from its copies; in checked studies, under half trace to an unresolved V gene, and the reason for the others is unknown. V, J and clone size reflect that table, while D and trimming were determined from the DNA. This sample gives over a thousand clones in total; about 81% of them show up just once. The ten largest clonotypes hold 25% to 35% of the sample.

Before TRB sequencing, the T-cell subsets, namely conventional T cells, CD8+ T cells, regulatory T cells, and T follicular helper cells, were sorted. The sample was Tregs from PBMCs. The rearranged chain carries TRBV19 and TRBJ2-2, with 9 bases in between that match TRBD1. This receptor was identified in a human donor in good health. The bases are TGTGCCAGTAGTACAGGGACAGGGCATCGAGTCGGTTCCGGGGAGCTGTTTTTT. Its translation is CASSTGTGHRVGSGELFF.